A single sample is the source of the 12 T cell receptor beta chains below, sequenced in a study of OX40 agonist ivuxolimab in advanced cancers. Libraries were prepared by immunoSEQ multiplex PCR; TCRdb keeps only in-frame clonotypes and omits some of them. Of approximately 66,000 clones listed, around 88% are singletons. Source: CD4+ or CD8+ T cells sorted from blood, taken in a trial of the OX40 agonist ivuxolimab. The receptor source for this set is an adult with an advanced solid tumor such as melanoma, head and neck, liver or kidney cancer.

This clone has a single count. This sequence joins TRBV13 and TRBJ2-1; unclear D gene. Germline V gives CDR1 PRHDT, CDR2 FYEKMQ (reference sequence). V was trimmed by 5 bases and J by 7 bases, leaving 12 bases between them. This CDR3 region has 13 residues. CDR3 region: CASSPMVVNEQFF. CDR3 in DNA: TGTGCCAGCAGCCCCATGGTTGTTAATGAGCAGTTCTTC.

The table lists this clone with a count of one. The CDR3 is CSARAGSGQFF. The CDR3 nucleotides read TGCAGTGCTAGAGCTGGTAGCGGGCAGTTCTTC. The chain couples TRBV20-1 to TRBJ2-1, with a possible D match to TRBD2 (6 bases). Germline V gene lookup returns CDR1 DFQATT and CDR2 SNEGSKA (reference sequence). V was trimmed by 1 base and J by 12 bases, leaving 10 bases between them. The CDR3 contains 11 residues.

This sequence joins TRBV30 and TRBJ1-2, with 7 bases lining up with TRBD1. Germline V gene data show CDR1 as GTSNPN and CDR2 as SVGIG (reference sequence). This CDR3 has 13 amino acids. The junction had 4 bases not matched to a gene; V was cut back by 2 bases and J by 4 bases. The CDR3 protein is CAWSQGEGYGYTF. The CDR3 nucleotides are TGTGCCTGGAGTCAGGGGGAAGGCTATGGCTACACCTTC.

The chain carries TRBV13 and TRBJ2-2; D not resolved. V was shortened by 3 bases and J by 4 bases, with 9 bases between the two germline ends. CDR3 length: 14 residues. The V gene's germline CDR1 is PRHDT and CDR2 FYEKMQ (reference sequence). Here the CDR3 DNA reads TGTGCCAGCAGCTTTAGACATTCCACCGGGGAGCTGTTTTTT. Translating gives CASSFRHSTGELFF.

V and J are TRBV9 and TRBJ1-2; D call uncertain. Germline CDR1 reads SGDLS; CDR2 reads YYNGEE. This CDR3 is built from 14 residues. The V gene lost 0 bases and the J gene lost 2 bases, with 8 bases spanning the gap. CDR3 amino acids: CASSVVPSNYGYTF. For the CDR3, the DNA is TGTGCCAGCAGCGTAGTACCGTCCAACTATGGCTACACCTTC.

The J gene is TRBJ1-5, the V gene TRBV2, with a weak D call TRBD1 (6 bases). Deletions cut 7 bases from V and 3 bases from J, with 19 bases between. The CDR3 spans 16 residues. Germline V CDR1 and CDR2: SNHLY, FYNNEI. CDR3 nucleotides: TGTGCCAGCAACGAGAGGATAGGGGGGGCCAATCAGCCCCAGCATTTT. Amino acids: CASNERIGGANQPQHF. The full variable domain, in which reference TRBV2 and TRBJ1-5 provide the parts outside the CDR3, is EPEVTQTPSHQVTQMGQEVILRCVPISNHLYFYWYRQILGQKVEFLVSFYNNEISEKSEIFDDQFSVERPDGSNFTLKIRSTKLEDSAMYFCASNERIGGANQPQHFGDGTRLSIL.

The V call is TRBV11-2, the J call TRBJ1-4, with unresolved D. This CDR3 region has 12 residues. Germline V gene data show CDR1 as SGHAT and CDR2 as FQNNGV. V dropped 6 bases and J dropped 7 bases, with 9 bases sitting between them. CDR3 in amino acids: CASRNRGEKLFF. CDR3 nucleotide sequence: TGTGCCAGCAGAAATCGGGGTGAAAAACTGTTTTTT.

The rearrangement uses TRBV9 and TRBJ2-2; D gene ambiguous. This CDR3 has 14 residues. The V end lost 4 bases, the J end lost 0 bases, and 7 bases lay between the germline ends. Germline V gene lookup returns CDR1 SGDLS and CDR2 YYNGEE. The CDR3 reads CASSPRTNTGELFF. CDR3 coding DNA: TGTGCCAGCAGCCCGCGTACGAACACCGGGGAGCTGTTTTTT.

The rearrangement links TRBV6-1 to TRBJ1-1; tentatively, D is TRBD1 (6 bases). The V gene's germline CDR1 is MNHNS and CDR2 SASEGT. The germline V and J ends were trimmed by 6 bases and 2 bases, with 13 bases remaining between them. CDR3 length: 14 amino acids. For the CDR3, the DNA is TGTGCCAGCAGGACAGGTGGCCACAACACTGAAGCTTTCTTT. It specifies CASRTGGHNTEAFF.

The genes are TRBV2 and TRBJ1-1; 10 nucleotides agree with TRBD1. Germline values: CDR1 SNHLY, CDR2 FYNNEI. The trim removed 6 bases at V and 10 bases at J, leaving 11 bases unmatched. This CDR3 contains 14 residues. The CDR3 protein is CASSQDRGRGRAFF. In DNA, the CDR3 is TGTGCCAGCAGCCAAGACAGGGGGCGAGGTCGAGCTTTCTTT.

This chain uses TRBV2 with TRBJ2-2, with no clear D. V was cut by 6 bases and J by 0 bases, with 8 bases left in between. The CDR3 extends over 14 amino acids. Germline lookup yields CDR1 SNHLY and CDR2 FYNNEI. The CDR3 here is CASRSDANTGELFF. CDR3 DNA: TGTGCCAGCAGATCGGACGCGAACACCGGGGAGCTGTTTTTT.

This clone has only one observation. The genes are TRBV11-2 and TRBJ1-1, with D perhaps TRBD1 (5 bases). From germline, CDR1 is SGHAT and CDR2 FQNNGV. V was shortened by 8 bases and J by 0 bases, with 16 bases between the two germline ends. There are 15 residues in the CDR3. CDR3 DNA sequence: TGTGCCAGCCAACTCCGCGGAGGGGTGAACACTGAAGCTTTCTTT. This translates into CASQLRGGVNTEAFF.